This T cell receptor beta chain was identified during a study of T-cell reconstitution after alpha-beta-depleted transplantation in children. Study findings and constraints: T cells produced anew were the main source of T-cell counts and diversity one year after transplant. Several hundred expanded graft clones reportedly were the source of alpha-beta T cells about two months after transplant. It was surviving recipient T cells and thymic progenitors that gave some patients high TCRbeta diversity at day 60.

This clonotype was detected only a few times. The antigen is not known. CDR3 length equals 12 residues. Germline CDR1 and CDR2: SGDLS and YYNGEE. Trimming removed 1 base from V and 9 bases from J, with 8 bases in between. The TCRbeta library was prepared with unique molecular identifiers. One entry per CDR3 protein, called by TCRdb with MiXCR from the PCR reads. The sample carries some 600,000 distinct CDR3 sequences, 10% to 15% recorded once. This TCR was recovered from a male patient between 10 and 17 years old who had a stem cell transplant for acute myeloid leukemia, so the T cells may come from the graft donor. The sample consisted of PBMCs, mostly from graft donor cells, taken 360 days after TCRalphabeta/CD19-depleted stem cell transplant. V and J are TRBV9 and TRBJ2-1; D call uncertain. The CDR3 bases are TGTGCCAGCAGCGTATTGTTAGGTGAGCAGTTCTTC. Translation: CASSVLLGEQFF.